The text below deals with one T cell receptor beta chain. Antigen unknown. This CDR3 contains 13 residues. The V gene's germline CDR1 is MNHEY and CDR2 SVGAGI. Trimming removed 8 bases from V and 10 bases from J, with 18 bases in between. This entry is derived from a study of T cell responses to AZD1222 COVID-19 vaccine. Regarding the study as a whole: Baseline testing showed seropositivity in only 6 or 7 AZD1222 recipients. Within unmutated variant regions lay the reported targets of nearly half of spike-specific TCRs. Researchers report vaccine-associated CD4 TCRs spanning spike, with dominance at 160-218 and 743-854. Two AZD1222 doses significantly raised spike-specific TCR breadth and depth over controls.

Here immunoSEQ multiplex PCR was the method, and the copy in TCRdb shows in-frame clones only, minus some. This sample carries 95,000 to 150,000 clones, around 90% of them seen once, and the ten largest clones take 4.4%. The sample in question was peripheral blood, obtained on day 0 of AZD1222 vaccination. The sequence was obtained from an adult in good health. The rearrangement uses TRBV6-5 and TRBJ1-5; no firm D call. CDR3 sequence reads: CASAGREDRPQHF. CDR3 coding DNA: TGTGCCAGCGCCGGACGGGAAGATCGACCCCAGCATTTT.